This entry lists 22 T cell receptor beta chains sequenced from one sample in a study of cytomegalovirus exposure and HLA in healthy donors. The PCR made use of 60 Vbeta and 13 Jbeta primers. Data came from immunoSEQ multiplex PCR; TCRdb stores just in-frame clones and leaves some out. The data show more than 55,000 clones, roughly 80% seen once. The specimen sequenced was PBMCs. The receptors originated from a man aged 25-40 years in good health and CMV-seronegative.

The J gene is TRBJ1-2, the V gene TRBV11-2; 7 bases align to TRBD1. The V segment lost 1 base and the J segment 5 bases; nucleotides outside the gene matches: 4. The CDR3 sequence is 14 residues long. CDR1 and CDR2 from the germline V gene are SGHAT and FQNNGV. CDR3 region: CASSLGLQGYGYTF. The CDR3 nucleotides read TGTGCCAGCAGCTTAGGCTTACAGGGGTATGGCTACACCTTC. Together with reference TRBV11-2 and TRBJ1-2, the CDR3 gives the full variable domain: EAGVAQSPRYKIIEKRQSVAFWCNPISGHATLYWYQQILGQGPKLLIQFQNNGVVDDSQLPKDRFSAERLKGVDSTLKIQPAKLEDSAVYLCASSLGLQGYGYTFGSGTRLTVV.

A few counts support this clone. The chain links TRBV6-5 to TRBJ2-2; 9 bases align to TRBD1. CDR1 is MNHEY, CDR2 SVGAGI, per germline. V was clipped by 5 bases and J by 9 bases; unmatched bases: 7. The CDR3 has 14 residues. DNA of the CDR3: TGTGCCAGCAGTCCCCAGACAGGGGGGAGGGAGCTGTTTTTT. Protein product: CASSPQTGGRELFF.

The CDR3 DNA follows: TGTGCCAGCAGCCAAGATTGGCCAGGAGGCCCCACCAATACGCAGTATTTT. It encodes CASSQDWPGGPTNTQYF. The V and J genes are TRBV14 and TRBJ2-3; a weak D match, TRBD2 (5 bases). This CDR3 comprises 17 residues. The germline V gene encodes CDR1 SGHDN and CDR2 FVKESK. Trimming took off 0 bases at V and 7 bases at J, with 20 bases between the two ends.

The rearrangement joins TRBV7-2 to TRBJ2-2; D unresolved. V was pared by 1 base and J by 2 bases, with 5 bases between. The CDR3 extends over 14 amino acids. The germline V gene has CDR1 SGHTA and CDR2 FQGNSA. The CDR3 protein is CASSLVPNTGELFF. The CDR3 DNA follows: TGTGCCAGCAGCTTAGTCCCAAACACCGGGGAGCTGTTTTTT.

V gene TRBV11-2 combines with J gene TRBJ1-2; D ambiguous. The V end was cut by 1 base, the J end by 8 bases, with 17 bases between. Germline lookup yields CDR1 SGHAT and CDR2 FQNNGV. The CDR3 loop spans 15 amino acids. This CDR3 reads CASSLGLYSGVGYTF. The DNA of the CDR3 is TGTGCCAGCAGCTTAGGGCTATACTCAGGCGTCGGCTACACCTTC.

The rearrangement links TRBV6-5 to TRBJ2-2; 7 bases line up with TRBD1. This CDR3 comprises 15 residues. With V trimmed by 6 bases and J by 6 bases, 10 bases remained unmatched. The germline V gene encodes CDR1 MNHEY and CDR2 SVGAGI. Written as DNA, the CDR3 is TGTGCCAGCAGGCAACAGGGGCAGACCCCCGGGGAGCTGTTTTTT. Its protein product is CASRQQGQTPGELFF.

This chain joins TRBV30 and TRBJ2-1; maybe TRBD2 (6 bases). Trimming removed 4 bases at V and 4 bases at J, with 14 bases between. CDR1 GTSNPN and CDR2 SVGIG come from the germline V gene (reference sequence). This CDR3 has 14 residues. CDR3 DNA sequence: TGTGCCTGGAAGAAGAGCGGGCCATACAATGAGCAGTTCTTC. Protein sequence: CAWKKSGPYNEQFF.

Turning to this clone: At one boundary the junction diverges from the germline segment, which might be a read error. The rearrangement joins TRBV7-7 to TRBJ2-5, with a tentative D call TRBD1 (5 bases). The CDR3 runs to 13 residues. CDR1 is SSHAT and CDR2 is FNYEAQ in the germline V gene (reference sequence). The CDR3 here is CASSSTDQETQYF. DNA for the CDR3: TGTGCTAGCAGCTCGACAGACCAAGAGACCCAGTACTTC.

In its sample, this clone was seen once. The J gene is TRBJ2-5, the V gene TRBV30; D is ambiguous. The CDR3 extends over 11 amino acids. V lost 5 bases to trimming and J lost 5 bases, with 9 bases between them. CDR1 is GTSNPN, CDR2 SVGIG, per germline (reference sequence). The CDR3 sequence: CAWSSGETQYF. The DNA of the CDR3 is TGTGCCTGGTCTTCCGGGGAGACCCAGTACTTC.

V and J are TRBV6-5 and TRBJ2-5, with 8 bases identical to TRBD1. CDR1 and CDR2 from the germline V gene are MNHEY and SVGAGI. CDR3 length: 16 amino acids. V lost 0 bases and J lost 4; bases outside the gene matches: 7. The CDR3, as DNA: TGTGCCAGCAGTTACTCCGCTGGACAGGGTCCAGAGACCCAGTACTTC. As protein: CASSYSAGQGPETQYF.

This chain uses TRBV4-3 with TRBJ2-5; D is unresolved. Per germline, CDR1 LGHNA and CDR2 YSLEER. Trimming removed 1 base from V and 3 bases from J, with 12 bases in between. The CDR3 loop spans 15 amino acids. The CDR3 is CASSQVWATKETQYF. For the CDR3, the DNA is TGCGCCAGCAGCCAAGTTTGGGCCACGAAAGAGACCCAGTACTTC.

This clone occurred a few times. The rearrangement links TRBV15 to TRBJ1-4; D gene unclear. The CDR3 has 15 residues. V was shortened by 3 bases and J by 6 bases, with 14 bases between the two germline ends. CDR1 and CDR2 from the germline V gene are LNHNV and YYDKDF (reference sequence). The CDR3 DNA reads as TGTGCCACCAGCAGGGCCGGAGGCATGCATGAAAAACTGTTTTTT. It yields the protein CATSRAGGMHEKLFF. Combining the CDR3 with reference TRBV15 and TRBJ1-4 gives the whole variable domain DAMVIQNPRYQVTQFGKPVTLSCSQTLNHNVMYWYQQKSSQAPKLLFHYYDKDFNNEADTPDNFQSRRPNTSFCFLDIRSPGLGDTAMYLCATSRAGGMHEKLFFGSGTQLSVL.

This clone was detected a few times. The chain carries TRBV6-6 and TRBJ1-4, with unresolved D. The CDR3 consists of 14 residues. V lost 5 bases, J lost 6 bases, and 13 bases lay in between. The germline CDR1 and CDR2 sequences are MNHNY and SVGAGI (reference sequence). CDR3 coding DNA: TGTGCCAGCAGTCTTCGGGGTGGCTATGAAAAACTGTTTTTT. It translates to CASSLRGGYEKLFF.

This clone appeared a few times. V is TRBV9 and J is TRBJ2-5; 9 bases agree with TRBD2. The V gene end was trimmed by 0 bases and the J gene end by 1 base; junction bases not matched to a gene: 1. Per the germline V gene, CDR1 is SGDLS and CDR2 is YYNGEE. The CDR3 totals 15 residues. CDR3 sequence: CASSVGRGGQETQYF. CDR3 DNA: TGTGCCAGCAGCGTAGGGCGGGGGGGCCAAGAGACCCAGTACTTC.

This sequence joins TRBV5-1 and TRBJ1-1; 11 nucleotides agree with TRBD1. Germline loops: CDR1 SGHRS, CDR2 YFSETQ. V lost 3 bases, J lost 2 bases, and 9 bases stayed unmatched. The CDR3 has 17 amino acids. The DNA of the CDR3 is TGCGCCAGCAGCTCCGGGACAGGGGGATTTGGAAACACTGAAGCTTTCTTT. Translated: CASSSGTGGFGNTEAFF.

For this clone: The limits of the CDR3 on the DNA are not certain, so only TCRdb's listed CDR3 is given. The chain joins TRBV12-1 to TRBJ2-1; the DNA was not compared with TRBD2, the D call given in the table. TRBV12-1 is flagged as a pseudogene. 16 amino acids form the CDR3, both terminal residues included. CDR3 sequence: CASSFATGSSYNEQFF.

The CDR3 spells CASSLGLAGGTDTQYF. Here the CDR3 DNA reads TGTGCCAGCAGCTTGGGGCTAGCGGGAGGCACAGATACGCAGTATTTT. This sequence joins TRBV5-6 and TRBJ2-3; 10 bases fit TRBD2. Unmatched junction bases numbered 2, after V lost 0 bases and J lost 1 base. CDR1 SGHDT and CDR2 YYEEEE come from the germline V gene. The CDR3 covers 16 residues. The entire variable domain, with the rest obtained from reference TRBV5-6 and TRBJ2-3, is as follows: DAGVTQSPTHLIKTRGQQVTLRCSPKSGHDTVSWYQQALGQGPQFIFQYYEEEERQRGNFPDRFSGHQFPNYSSELNVNALLLGDSALYLCASSLGLAGGTDTQYFGPGTRLTVL.

V and J are TRBV7-8 and TRBJ1-5; D gene ambiguous. V lost 5 bases to trimming and J lost 4 bases, with 15 bases between them. The CDR3 loop spans 15 amino acids. CDR1 SGHVS and CDR2 FQNEAQ come from the germline V gene. This CDR3 is CASSPGSTANQPQHF. CDR3 DNA sequence: TGTGCCAGCAGCCCCGGGTCGACGGCAAATCAGCCCCAGCATTTT.

This sequence joins TRBV29-1 and TRBJ2-2; 16 nucleotides agree with TRBD2. Germline CDR1 is SQVTM and CDR2 is ANQGSEA. The CDR3 runs 17 residues. CDR3 DNA: TGCAGTATACGAGGGACTAGCGGGAGGGCGAACACCGGGGAGCTGTTTTTT. Protein sequence: CSIRGTSGRANTGELFF.

The chain has TRBV5-1 and TRBJ2-7; 9 bases align to TRBD1. The V gene's germline CDR1 is SGHRS and CDR2 YFSETQ. Germline trimming cut 0 bases from V and 3 bases from J; bases unmatched to any gene: 4. This CDR3 comprises 15 residues. In nucleotides, the CDR3 is TGCGCCAGCAGCTTGGCGGGGGGACAGGGCTACGAGCAGTACTTC. Amino acids: CASSLAGGQGYEQYF.

The chain joins TRBV5-1 to TRBJ1-1; TRBD1 matches 9 bases. Trimming removed 8 bases from V and 0 bases from J; junction bases left unmatched: 5. The V gene's germline CDR1 is SGHRS and CDR2 YFSETQ. CDR3 length: 14 residues. The CDR3 DNA sequence: TGCGCCAGTGGGACAGGGACCGTGAACACTGAAGCTTTCTTT. Its translation is CASGTGTVNTEAFF.

V gene TRBV5-1 combines with J gene TRBJ2-1; 11 positions agree with TRBD2. After removal of 0 bases from V and 4 bases from J, the junction contained 12 bases not matched to a gene. Germline V gene lookup returns CDR1 SGHRS and CDR2 YFSETQ. There are 19 residues in the CDR3. DNA of the CDR3: TGCGCCAGCAGCTTGGGTTGGACTAGCGGGCCGGAACTATACAATGAGCAGTTCTTC. This codes for CASSLGWTSGPELYNEQFF.